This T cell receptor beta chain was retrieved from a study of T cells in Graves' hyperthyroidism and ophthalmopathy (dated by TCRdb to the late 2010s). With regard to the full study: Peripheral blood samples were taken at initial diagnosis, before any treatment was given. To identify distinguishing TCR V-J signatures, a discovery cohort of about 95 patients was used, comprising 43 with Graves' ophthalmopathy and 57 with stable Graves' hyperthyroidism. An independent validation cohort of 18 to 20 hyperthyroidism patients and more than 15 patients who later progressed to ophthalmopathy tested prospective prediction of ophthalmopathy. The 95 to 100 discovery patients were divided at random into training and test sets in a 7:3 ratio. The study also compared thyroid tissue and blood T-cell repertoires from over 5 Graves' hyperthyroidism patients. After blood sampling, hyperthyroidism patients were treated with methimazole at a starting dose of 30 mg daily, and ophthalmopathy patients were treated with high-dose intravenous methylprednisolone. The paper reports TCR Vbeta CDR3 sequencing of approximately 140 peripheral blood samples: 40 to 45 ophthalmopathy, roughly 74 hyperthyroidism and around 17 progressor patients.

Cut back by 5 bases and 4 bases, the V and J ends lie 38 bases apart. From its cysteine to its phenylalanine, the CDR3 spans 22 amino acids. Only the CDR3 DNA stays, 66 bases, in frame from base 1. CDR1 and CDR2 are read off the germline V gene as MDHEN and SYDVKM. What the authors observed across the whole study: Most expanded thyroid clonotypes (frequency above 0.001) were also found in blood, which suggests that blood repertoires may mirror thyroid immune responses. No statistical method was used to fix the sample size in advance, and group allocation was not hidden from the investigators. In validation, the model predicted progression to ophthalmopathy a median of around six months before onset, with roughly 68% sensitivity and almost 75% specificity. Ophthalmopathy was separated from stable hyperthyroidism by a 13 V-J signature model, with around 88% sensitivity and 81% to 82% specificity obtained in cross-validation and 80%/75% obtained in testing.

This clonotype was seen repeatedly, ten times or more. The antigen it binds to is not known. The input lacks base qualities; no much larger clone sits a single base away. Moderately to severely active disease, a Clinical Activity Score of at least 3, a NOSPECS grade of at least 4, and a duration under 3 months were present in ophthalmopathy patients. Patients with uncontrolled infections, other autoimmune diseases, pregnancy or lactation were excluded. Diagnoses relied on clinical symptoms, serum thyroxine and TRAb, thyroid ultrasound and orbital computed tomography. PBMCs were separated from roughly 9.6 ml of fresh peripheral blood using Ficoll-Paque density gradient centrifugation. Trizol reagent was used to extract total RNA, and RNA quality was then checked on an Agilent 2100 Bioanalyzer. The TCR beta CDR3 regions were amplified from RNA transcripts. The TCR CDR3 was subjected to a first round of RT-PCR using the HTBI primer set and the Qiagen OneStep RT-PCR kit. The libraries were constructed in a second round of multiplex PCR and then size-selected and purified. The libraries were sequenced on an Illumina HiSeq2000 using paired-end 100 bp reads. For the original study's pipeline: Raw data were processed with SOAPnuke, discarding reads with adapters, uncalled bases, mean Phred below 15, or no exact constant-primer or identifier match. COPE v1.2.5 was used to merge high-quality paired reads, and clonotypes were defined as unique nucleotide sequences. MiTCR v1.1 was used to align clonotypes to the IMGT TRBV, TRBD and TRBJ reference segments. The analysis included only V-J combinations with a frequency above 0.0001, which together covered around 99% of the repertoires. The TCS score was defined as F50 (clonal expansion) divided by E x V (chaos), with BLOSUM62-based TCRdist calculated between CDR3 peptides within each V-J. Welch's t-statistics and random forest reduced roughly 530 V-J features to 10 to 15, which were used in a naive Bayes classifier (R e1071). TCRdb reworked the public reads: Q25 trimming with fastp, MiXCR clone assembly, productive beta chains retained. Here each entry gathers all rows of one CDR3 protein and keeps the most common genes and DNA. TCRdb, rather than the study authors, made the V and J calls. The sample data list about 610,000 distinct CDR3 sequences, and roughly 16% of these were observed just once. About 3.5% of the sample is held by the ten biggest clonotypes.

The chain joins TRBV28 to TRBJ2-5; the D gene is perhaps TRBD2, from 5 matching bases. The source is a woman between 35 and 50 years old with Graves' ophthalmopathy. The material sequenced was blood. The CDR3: CASSPPRTSASTHEGGGETQYF. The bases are TGTGCCAGCAGTCCCCCCCGGACGTCGGCCTCCACCCACGAGGGCGGAGGAGAGACCCAGTACTTC.